A selection of T cell receptor beta chains follows, all from one sample in a study of blood T cell repertoires in COVID-19. Sequencing was performed with immunoSEQ multiplex PCR; in TCRdb, only in-frame clones are kept and a portion is missing. The sample includes 200,000 to 250,000 clones, around nine tenths of them seen just once. The specimen sequenced was peripheral blood. The receptors here all came from a middle-aged woman who had recovered from COVID-19. The CDR3 runs from the conserved cysteine through the conserved F or W. The D gene is left open where the match is weak. Clone size is shown for a subset of rows, as once, few, many or a class of expanded clone.

abundance,d_gene,v_gene,j_gene,CDR3aa,CDR3nt
few,TRBD2,TRBV7-9,TRBJ2-7,CASSFLADGEQYF,TGTGCCAGCAGCTTCCTAGCGGACGGAGAGCAGTACTTC
NA,NA,TRBV5-6,TRBJ2-7,CASSLLTGTGEQYF,TGTGCCAGCAGCTTGTTGACGGGAACGGGTGAGCAGTACTTC
NA,NA,TRBV29-1,TRBJ2-6,CSVIRAGANVLTF,TGCAGCGTTATCAGGGCTGGGGCCAACGTCCTGACTTTC
NA,TRBD1,TRBV11-2,TRBJ1-4,CASSSTGVGPKLFF,TGTGCCAGCAGCTCGACAGGGGTAGGGCCAAAACTGTTTTTT
NA,TRBD2,TRBV29-1,TRBJ2-5,CSVGGGRETQYF,TGCAGCGTTGGGGGGGGTAGGGAGACCCAGTACTTC
NA,TRBD1,TRBV27,TRBJ1-2,CASSFGQAGNRGYTF,TGTGCCAGCAGTTTTGGACAGGCGGGTAATCGTGGCTACACCTTC
NA,TRBD1,TRBV30,TRBJ2-2,CAWRDRATGELFF,TGTGCCTGGAGGGACAGGGCCACCGGGGAGCTGTTTTTT
NA,NA,TRBV6-5,TRBJ2-3,CASRTGHKTDTQYF,TGTGCCAGCAGAACGGGACATAAGACAGATACGCAGTATTTT
NA,NA,TRBV12-2,TRBJ2-7,CASRLGGTSHSYEQYF,TGTGCAAGTCGCTTAGGAGGGACTTCACACTCCTACGAGCAGTACTTC
NA,NA,TRBV6-1,TRBJ1-6,CASSEAGGLVSPLHF,TGTGCCAGCAGTGAAGCGGGGGGATTGGTTTCACCCCTCCACTTT
NA,NA,TRBV7-4,TRBJ2-3,CASSLFSAYTQYF,TGTGCCAGCAGCTTATTTAGCGCATATACGCAGTATTTT
NA,NA,TRBV12-3/TRBV12-4,TRBJ1-5,CASSYEQQPQHF,TGTGCCAGCAGCTATGAACAGCAGCCCCAGCATTTT
NA,NA,TRBV5-1,TRBJ1-2,CASSFGHSNYGYTF,TGCGCCAGCAGCTTCGGACACTCTAACTATGGCTACACCTTC
NA,NA,TRBV29-1,TRBJ2-3,CSVDAGGTDTQYF,TGCAGCGTTGACGCGGGTGGTACAGATACGCAGTATTTT
NA,TRBD2,TRBV5-4,TRBJ2-5,CASSLGVAGQETQYF,TGTGCCAGCAGCTTGGGGGTAGCGGGACAAGAGACCCAGTACTTC
NA,TRBD2,TRBV7-2,TRBJ2-1,CASSERLAGEVEQFF,TGTGCCAGCAGCGAGCGACTAGCGGGAGAGGTGGAGCAGTTCTTC
NA,TRBD2,TRBV20-1,TRBJ2-7,CSASLAGVQTYEQYF,TGCAGTGCTAGTCTAGCGGGGGTCCAGACCTACGAGCAGTACTTC
NA,NA,TRBV11-1,TRBJ1-4,CASSLTQASNEKLFF,TGTGCCAGCAGCTTAACACAGGCGTCTAATGAAAAACTGTTTTTT
NA,TRBD2,TRBV9,TRBJ2-1,CASSVAPSGGANEQFF,TGTGCCAGCAGCGTAGCTCCTAGCGGGGGGGCGAATGAGCAGTTCTTC
NA,NA,TRBV7-9,TRBJ1-2,CASSSLVRTRNYGYTF,TGTGCCAGCAGCTCACTAGTTAGGACTCGGAACTATGGCTACACCTTC
NA,TRBD1,TRBV9,TRBJ2-7,CASSVGQGALYEQYF,TGTGCCAGCAGCGTCGGACAGGGGGCTTTGTACGAGCAGTACTTC
NA,TRBD1,TRBV19,TRBJ2-7,CASSRGQGLTYEQYF,TGTGCCAGTAGTAGGGGACAGGGCCTTACCTACGAGCAGTACTTC
NA,TRBD1,TRBV14,TRBJ2-5,CASSRTGTGGQETQYF,TGTGCCAGCAGCCGCACCGGGACAGGGGGTCAAGAGACCCAGTACTTC
NA,TRBD1,TRBV5-6,TRBJ2-7,CASSLVGQGAAYEQYF,TGTGCCAGCAGCTTGGTTGGGCAGGGGGCGGCCTACGAGCAGTACTTC
NA,TRBD1,TRBV28,TRBJ1-5,CASSPSRTGRRQPQHF,TGTGCCAGCAGCCCTTCTCGGACAGGGAGGCGTCAGCCCCAGCATTTT
NA,NA,TRBV27,TRBJ2-7,CASSFRERDEQYF,TGTGCCAGCAGTTTCAGGGAGCGGGACGAGCAGTACTTC
NA,TRBD1,TRBV6-5,TRBJ2-5,CASLTGQGTRETQYF,TGTGCCAGCTTAACGGGACAGGGCACGAGGGAGACCCAGTACTTC
NA,NA,TRBV29-1,TRBJ2-3,CSVRTADTQYF,TGCAGCGTGAGAACAGCAGATACGCAGTATTTT
NA,NA,TRBV7-9,TRBJ2-5,CASSRPGETQYF,TGTGCCAGCAGCAGGCCGGGAGAGACCCAGTACTTC
NA,TRBD2,TRBV6-4,TRBJ2-1,CASRGMGLEHNEQFF,TGTGCCAGCAGAGGAATGGGACTAGAACACAATGAGCAGTTCTTC
NA,TRBD2,TRBV3-1/TRBV3-2,TRBJ2-1,CASRLLAGEYNEQFF,TGTGCCAGCAGGCTTCTAGCGGGAGAATACAATGAGCAGTTCTTC
few,NA,TRBV29-1,TRBJ2-7,CSVVTYEQYF,TGCAGCGTCGTTACCTACGAGCAGTACTTC
NA,TRBD1,TRBV14,TRBJ1-3,CASSTGQGRSGNTIYF,TGTGCCAGCAGCACGGGACAGGGCAGGTCTGGAAACACCATATATTTT
NA,NA,TRBV11-2,TRBJ2-7,CASSFSGFYEQYF,TGTGCCAGCAGCTTTTCGGGATTCTACGAGCAGTACTTC
NA,TRBD2,TRBV5-4,TRBJ2-2,CASSAGGASGELFF,TGTGCCAGCAGCGCCGGGGGGGCATCCGGGGAGCTGTTTTTT
NA,NA,TRBV2,TRBJ2-2,CASSVGQTNTGELFF,TGTGCCAGCAGTGTCGGACAGACCAACACCGGGGAGCTGTTTTTT
NA,NA,TRBV5-1,TRBJ2-1,CASTLAGSSYNEQFF,TGCGCCAGCACCCTAGCCGGGAGCTCCTACAATGAGCAGTTCTTC
NA,NA,TRBV30,TRBJ1-2,CAWSVDSNHNYGYTF,TGTGCCTGGAGTGTTGACAGCAACCATAACTATGGCTACACCTTC
NA,TRBD1,TRBV19,TRBJ1-2,CASSLTGGYGYTF,TGTGCCAGTAGCCTGACAGGGGGCTATGGCTACACCTTC
NA,NA,TRBV28,TRBJ2-7,CASSLYPGSYEQYF,TGTGCCAGCAGTTTATATCCGGGGTCCTACGAGCAGTACTTC
NA,NA,TRBV6-5,TRBJ2-5,CASIPSVGVETQYF,TGTGCCAGCATACCTAGCGTTGGAGTGGAGACCCAGTACTTC
NA,TRBD1,TRBV5-6,TRBJ2-3,CASSSSRDRGSTDTQYF,TGTGCCAGCAGCTCAAGCCGGGACAGGGGTAGCACAGATACGCAGTATTTT
NA,NA,TRBV2,TRBJ2-7,CASSDPYEQYF,TGTGCCAGCAGTGATCCTTACGAGCAGTACTTC
NA,NA,TRBV7-9,TRBJ1-1,CASSSQEGGVSMSHTEAFF,TGTGCCAGCAGCTCCCAGGAAGGGGGGGTTTCGATGAGCCACACTGAAGCTTTCTTT
NA,TRBD1,TRBV24-1,TRBJ2-7,CATSGTGESYEQYF,TGTGCCACCAGTGGGACAGGGGAATCCTACGAGCAGTACTTC
NA,NA,TRBV11-3,TRBJ2-7,CASSLGRYEQYF,TGTGCCAGCAGCTTGGGCCGCTACGAGCAGTACTTC